The 4 T cell receptor beta chains listed next were all sequenced from one sample in a study of CD8 T cells in Susac syndrome. RNA totalling about 0.45 to 1 ug underwent reverse transcription with random hexamers. TCRdb used MiXCR to reprocess the immunoSEQ multiplex PCR reads, holding one entry per CDR3 protein. The table has 200,000 to 250,000 distinct CDR3 sequences, approximately 90% seen once. Material for sequencing was CD8+ T cells from PBMCs. Source of these receptors: a human donor with multiple sclerosis.

This rearrangement joins TRBV9 to TRBJ1-3; D gene uncertain. Looked up from germline, CDR1 is SGDLS and CDR2 is YYNGEE. The V and J ends lost 4 bases and 0 bases respectively, with 11 bases between them. The CDR3 consists of 15 residues. CDR3 amino acids: CASSSAGTSGNTIYF. CDR3 nucleotides: TGTGCCAGCAGCTCGGCGGGAACCTCTGGAAACACCATATATTTT.

The rearrangement uses TRBV7-8 and TRBJ2-1, with TRBD2 matching over 8 bases. Germline CDR1 SGHVS, CDR2 FQNEAQ. The CDR3 spans 18 residues. The junction had 14 bases not matched to a gene; V was cut back by 5 bases and J by 2 bases. In nucleotides, the CDR3 is TGTGCCAGCAGCCACTTTGAGGAGGCTAGCGGGCCCTACAATGAGCAGTTCTTC. Translation gives CASSHFEEASGPYNEQFF.

This clonotype was counted once. The chain has TRBV10-1 and TRBJ2-3; D uncertain. This CDR3 has 14 amino acids. Trimming removed 8 bases from V and 6 bases from J, with 18 bases in between. Germline V gene data show CDR1 as WNHNN and CDR2 as SYGVQD (reference sequence). DNA of the CDR3: TGCGCCAGCGGCAGACTGCCGATTGGGGATACGCAGTATTTT. Translation gives CASGRLPIGDTQYF.

The J gene is TRBJ2-7, the V gene TRBV7-8; D remains unclear. CDR3 length: 12 residues. Trimming shortened V by 3 bases and J by 3 bases, and 6 bases separated the two germline ends. Germline lookup yields CDR1 SGHVS and CDR2 FQNEAQ. CDR3 region: CASSFHDYEQYF. For the CDR3, the DNA is TGTGCCAGCAGCTTTCACGACTACGAGCAGTACTTC.